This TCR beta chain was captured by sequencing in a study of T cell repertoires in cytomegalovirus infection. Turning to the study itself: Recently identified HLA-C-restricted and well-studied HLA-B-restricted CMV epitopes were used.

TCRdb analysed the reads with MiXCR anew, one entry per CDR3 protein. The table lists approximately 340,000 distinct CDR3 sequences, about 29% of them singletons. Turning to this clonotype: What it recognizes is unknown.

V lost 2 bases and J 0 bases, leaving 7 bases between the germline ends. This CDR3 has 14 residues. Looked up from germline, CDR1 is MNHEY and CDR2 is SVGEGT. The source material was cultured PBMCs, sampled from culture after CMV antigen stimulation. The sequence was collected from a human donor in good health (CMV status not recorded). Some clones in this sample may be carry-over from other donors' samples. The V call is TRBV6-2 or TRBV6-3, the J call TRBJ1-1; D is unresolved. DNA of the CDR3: TGTGCCAGCAGTTACCACCTGATGAACACTGAAGCTTTCTTT. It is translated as CASSYHLMNTEAFF.